The present TCR beta chain was sequenced within a study of shared clonotypes between healthy human individuals. Study summary: Each donor contributed plates that comprised three CD4 naive, three CD4 memory, two CD8 naive and one CD8 memory. Findings and caveats of the study: Enrolling few donors narrowed the genetic and exposure-history diversity that was represented. Relative to their counterparts shared across all four donors, non-shared clonotypes exhibited diminished generation probabilities.

Concerning this clone: Its antigen is currently unknown. The same CDR3 can be traced to other DNA sequences in this sample.

Naive CD8 cells comprised CD45RO-negative, CCR7-positively selected cells, excluding terminally differentiated effector memory CD45RA+ cells. Authors' data handling: Filtering differed, since immunoSEQ gave only junction sequences and no quality scores. Clones were read by immunoSEQ multiplex PCR, and TCRdb kept only the in-frame ones, dropping some. For V, J and clone size, that table is used; D and trimming come from the DNA. This table holds about 2 million clones, 85% to 95% found once. The receptor was isolated from a man between 18 and 29 years old in good health. The sample taken for sequencing was naive CD8+ T cells sorted from blood.

The CDR3: CASSYGTGGYEQYF. CDR3 DNA: TGTGCCAGCAGTTACGGGACGGGGGGCTACGAGCAGTACTTC. This chain uses TRBV6-5 with TRBJ2-7, with 7 bases identical to TRBD2. This CDR3 contains 14 residues. After removal of 2 bases from V and 3 bases from J, the junction contained 4 bases not matched to a gene. The germline V gene has CDR1 MNHEY and CDR2 SVGAGI.